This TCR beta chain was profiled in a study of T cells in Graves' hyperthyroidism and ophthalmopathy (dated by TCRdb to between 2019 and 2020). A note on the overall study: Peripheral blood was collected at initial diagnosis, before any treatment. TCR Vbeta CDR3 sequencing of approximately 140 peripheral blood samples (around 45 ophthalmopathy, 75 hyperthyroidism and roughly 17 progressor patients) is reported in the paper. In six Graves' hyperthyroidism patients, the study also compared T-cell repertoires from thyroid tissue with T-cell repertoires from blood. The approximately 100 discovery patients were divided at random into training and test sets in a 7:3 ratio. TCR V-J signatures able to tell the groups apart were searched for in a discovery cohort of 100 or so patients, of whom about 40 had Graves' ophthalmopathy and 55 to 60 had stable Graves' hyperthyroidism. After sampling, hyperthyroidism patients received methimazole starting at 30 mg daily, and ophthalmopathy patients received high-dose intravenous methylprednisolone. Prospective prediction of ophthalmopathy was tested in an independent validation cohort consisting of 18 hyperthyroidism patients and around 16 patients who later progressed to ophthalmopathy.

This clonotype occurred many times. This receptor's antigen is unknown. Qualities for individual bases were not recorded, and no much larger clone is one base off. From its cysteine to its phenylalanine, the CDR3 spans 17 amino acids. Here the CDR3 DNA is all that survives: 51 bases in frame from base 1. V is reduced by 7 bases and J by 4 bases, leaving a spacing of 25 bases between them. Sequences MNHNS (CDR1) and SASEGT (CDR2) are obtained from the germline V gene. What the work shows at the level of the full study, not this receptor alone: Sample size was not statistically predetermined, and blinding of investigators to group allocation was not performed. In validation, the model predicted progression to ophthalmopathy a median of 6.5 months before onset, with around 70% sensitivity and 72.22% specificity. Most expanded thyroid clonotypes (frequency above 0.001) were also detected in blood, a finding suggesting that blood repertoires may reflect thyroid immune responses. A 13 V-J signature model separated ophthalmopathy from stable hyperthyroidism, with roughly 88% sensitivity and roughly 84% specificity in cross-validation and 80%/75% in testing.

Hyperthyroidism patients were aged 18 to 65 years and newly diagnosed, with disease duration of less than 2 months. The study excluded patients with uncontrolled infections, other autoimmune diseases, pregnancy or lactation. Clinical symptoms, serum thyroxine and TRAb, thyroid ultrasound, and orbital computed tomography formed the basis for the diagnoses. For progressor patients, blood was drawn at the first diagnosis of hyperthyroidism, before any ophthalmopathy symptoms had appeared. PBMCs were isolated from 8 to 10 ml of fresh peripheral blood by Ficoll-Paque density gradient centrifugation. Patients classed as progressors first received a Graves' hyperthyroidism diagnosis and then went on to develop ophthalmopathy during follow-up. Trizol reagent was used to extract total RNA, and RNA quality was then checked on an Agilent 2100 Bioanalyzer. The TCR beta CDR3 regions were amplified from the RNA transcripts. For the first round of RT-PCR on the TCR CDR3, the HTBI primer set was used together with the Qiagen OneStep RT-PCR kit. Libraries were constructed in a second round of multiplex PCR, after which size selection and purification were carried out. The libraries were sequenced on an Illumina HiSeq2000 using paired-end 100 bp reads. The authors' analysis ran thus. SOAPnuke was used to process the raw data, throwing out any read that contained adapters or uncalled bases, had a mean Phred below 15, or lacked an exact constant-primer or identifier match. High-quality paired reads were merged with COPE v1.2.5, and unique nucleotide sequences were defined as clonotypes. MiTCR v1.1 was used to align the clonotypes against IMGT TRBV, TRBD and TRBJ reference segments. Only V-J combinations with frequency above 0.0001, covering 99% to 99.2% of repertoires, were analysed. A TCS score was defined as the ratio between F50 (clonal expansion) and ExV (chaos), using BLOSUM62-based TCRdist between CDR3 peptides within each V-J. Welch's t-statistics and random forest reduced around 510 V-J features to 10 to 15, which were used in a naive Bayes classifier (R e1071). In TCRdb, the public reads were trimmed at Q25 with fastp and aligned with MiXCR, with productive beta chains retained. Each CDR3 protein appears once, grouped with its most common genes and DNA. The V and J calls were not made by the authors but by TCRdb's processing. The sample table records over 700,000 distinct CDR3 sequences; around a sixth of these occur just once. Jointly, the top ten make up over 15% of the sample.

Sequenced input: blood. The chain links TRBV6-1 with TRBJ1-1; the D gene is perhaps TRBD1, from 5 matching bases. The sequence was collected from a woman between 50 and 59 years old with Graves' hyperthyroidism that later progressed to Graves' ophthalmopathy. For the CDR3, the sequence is CASTLTWVAREATEAFF. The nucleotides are TGTGCCAGCACCCTTACTTGGGTGGCCAGGGAGGCCACTGAAGCTTTCTTT.